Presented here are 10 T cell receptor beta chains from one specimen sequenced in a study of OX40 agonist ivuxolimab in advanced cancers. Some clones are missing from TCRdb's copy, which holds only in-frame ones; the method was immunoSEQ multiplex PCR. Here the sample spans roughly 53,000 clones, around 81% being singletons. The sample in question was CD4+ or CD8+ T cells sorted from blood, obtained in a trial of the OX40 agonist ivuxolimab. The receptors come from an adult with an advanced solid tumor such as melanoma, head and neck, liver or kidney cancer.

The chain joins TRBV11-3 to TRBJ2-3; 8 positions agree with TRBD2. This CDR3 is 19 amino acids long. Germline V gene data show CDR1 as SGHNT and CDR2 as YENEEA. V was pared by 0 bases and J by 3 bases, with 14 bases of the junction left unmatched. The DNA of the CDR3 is TGTGCCAGCAGCTTAGATCCCCTATCGGGGGGGCCTAGTACAGATACGCAGTATTTT. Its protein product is CASSLDPLSGGPSTDTQYF.

The CDR3 protein is CASIRDRMNTEAFF. Written as DNA, the CDR3 is TGTGCCAGCATTCGAGACAGAATGAACACTGAAGCTTTCTTT. The chain couples TRBV7-2 to TRBJ1-1; D possibly corresponds to TRBD1 (5 bases). Per germline, CDR1 SGHTA and CDR2 FQGNSA. V shed 7 bases and J shed 0 bases, with 12 bases lying between them. CDR3 length: 14 residues.

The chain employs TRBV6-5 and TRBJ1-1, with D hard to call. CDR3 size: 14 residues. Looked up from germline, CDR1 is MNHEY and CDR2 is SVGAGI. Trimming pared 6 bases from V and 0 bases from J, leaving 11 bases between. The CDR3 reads CASSEYEVNTEAFF. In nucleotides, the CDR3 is TGTGCCAGCAGCGAGTATGAGGTGAACACTGAAGCTTTCTTT.

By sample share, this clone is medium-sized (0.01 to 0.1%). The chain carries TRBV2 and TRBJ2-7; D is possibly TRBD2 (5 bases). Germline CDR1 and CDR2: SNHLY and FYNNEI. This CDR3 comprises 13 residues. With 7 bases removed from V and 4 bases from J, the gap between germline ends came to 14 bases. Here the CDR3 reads CASNGIGGYEQYF. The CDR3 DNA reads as TGTGCCAGCAACGGGATCGGCGGGTACGAGCAGTACTTC.

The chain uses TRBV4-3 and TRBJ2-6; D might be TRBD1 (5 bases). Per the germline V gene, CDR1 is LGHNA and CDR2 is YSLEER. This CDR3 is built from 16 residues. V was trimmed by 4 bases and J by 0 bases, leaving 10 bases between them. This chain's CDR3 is CASSRQGGSGANVLTF. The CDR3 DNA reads TGCGCCAGCAGCCGCCAGGGCGGCTCTGGGGCCAACGTCCTGACTTTC.

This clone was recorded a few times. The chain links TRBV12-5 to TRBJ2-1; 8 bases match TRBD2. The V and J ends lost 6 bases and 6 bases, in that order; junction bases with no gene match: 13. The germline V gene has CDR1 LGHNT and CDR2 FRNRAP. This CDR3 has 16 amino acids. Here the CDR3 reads CASGPTTGTSTNEQFF. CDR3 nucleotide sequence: TGTGCTAGTGGCCCTACGACCGGGACTAGTACCAATGAGCAGTTCTTC. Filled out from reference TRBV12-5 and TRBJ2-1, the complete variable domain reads DARVTQTPRHKVTEMGQEVTMRCQPILGHNTVFWYRQTMMQGLELLAYFRNRAPLDDSGMPKDRFSAEMPDATLATLKIQPSEPRDSAVYFCASGPTTGTSTNEQFFGPGTRLTVL.

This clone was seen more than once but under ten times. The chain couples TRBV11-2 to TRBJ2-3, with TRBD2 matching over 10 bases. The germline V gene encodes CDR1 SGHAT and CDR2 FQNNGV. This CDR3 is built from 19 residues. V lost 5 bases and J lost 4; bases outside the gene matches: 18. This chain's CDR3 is CASSPRGDSSGGVADTQYF. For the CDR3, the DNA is TGTGCCAGCAGCCCGAGGGGGGATTCTAGCGGGGGAGTCGCAGATACGCAGTATTTT.

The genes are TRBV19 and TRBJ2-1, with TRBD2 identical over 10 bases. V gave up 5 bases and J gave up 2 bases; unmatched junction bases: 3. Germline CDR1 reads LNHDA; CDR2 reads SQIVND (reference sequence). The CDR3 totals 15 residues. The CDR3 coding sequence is TGTGCCAGTAGTTCCACTAGCGGGACCTACAATGAGCAGTTCTTC. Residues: CASSSTSGTYNEQFF.

The CDR3 nucleotides are TGTGCCAGCAGCTTAACGGGACTAGCGGGGAGGGTAGAGACCCAGTACTTC. It codes for CASSLTGLAGRVETQYF. V and J are TRBV7-3 and TRBJ2-5; 13 bases are a match to TRBD2. CDR3 size: 17 residues. Germline V gene data show CDR1 as SGHTA and CDR2 as FQGTGA. V was clipped by 0 bases and J by 4 bases; unmatched bases: 5.

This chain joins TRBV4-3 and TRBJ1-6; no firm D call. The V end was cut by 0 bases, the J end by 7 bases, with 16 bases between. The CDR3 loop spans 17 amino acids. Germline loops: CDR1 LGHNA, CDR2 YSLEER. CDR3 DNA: TGCGCCAGCAGCCAAGATGTTGGATACCCTCTCAATTCACCCCTCCACTTT. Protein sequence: CASSQDVGYPLNSPLHF.